The source of this TCR beta chain is a study of shared clonotypes between healthy human individuals. This clone was seen a few times. The conserved closing phenylalanine or tryptophan is absent in this CDR3, likely reflecting a read error. No DNA is shown, since the ends of the CDR3 on it are uncertain; the CDR3 is the one TCRdb lists. Profiling relied on immunoSEQ multiplex PCR, and the TCRdb table lists in-frame clones only, not all of them. The sample lists about 1.1 million clones, 60% to 85% seen once, with about 0.94% in the top ten. Germline values: CDR1 MNHEY, CDR2 SMNVEV (reference sequence). The CDR3 comprises 10 residues, both ends counted.

V gene TRBV27 combines with J gene TRBJ1-3. The origin of this receptor is a man between 18 and 35 years old in good health. Some clones in this sample may be carry-over from other donors' samples. The sample taken for sequencing was memory CD4+ T cells from PBMCs. The subset was: CD45RA-negative fraction. This CDR3 is CASSFRGGAE.